This T cell receptor (beta chain) derives from a study of blood T cell repertoires in COVID-19. CDR1 and CDR2 from the germline V gene are MNHEY and SMNVEV (reference sequence). This CDR3 spans 16 amino acids. In the case of this clone: The junction differs from germline at one of its ends, possibly a read error.

The repertoire was sequenced with immunoSEQ multiplex PCR; TCRdb's copy has only in-frame clones and lacks some. The sample contains around 220,000 clones, roughly 84% of which appear only once. The chain is built from TRBV27 and TRBJ1-6; 8 nucleotides align to TRBD1. This clonotype originated in a woman aged 40 to 49 who had recovered from COVID-19. Sequenced sample: PBMCs or T cells enriched from blood (not recorded which). CDR3: CASSSGTGSFNSPLHF. CDR3 bases: TGTGCCAGCAGTTCAGGGACAGGTTCCTTTAATTCACCCCTCCACTTT.